The rows below give T cell receptor beta chains drawn from one sample of a study of T cells after yellow fever vaccination. Using its own MiXCR run on the 5' RACE reads, TCRdb lists one record per CDR3 protein. The data contain 350,000 to 450,000 distinct CDR3 sequences, around 6.5% of them singletons. This specimen consisted of PBMCs, obtained 5 days after the yellow fever booster vaccination. The receptors originated from a man aged 30 to 39 who received the YFV17D yellow fever vaccine. The CDR3 runs from the conserved cysteine through the conserved F or W. The order of the fields is V gene, J gene, CDR3 length, D gene, clone size, CDR3 DNA, CDR3 protein. A D gene is named only where the DNA matches it firmly. The size of a clone is reported for some rows only, either as once, few or many, or as a class for expanded clones.

TRBV9	TRBJ2-5	14	TRBD2	few	TGTGCCAGCAGCGTTAGCGGGAGTTCCGAGACCCAGTACTTC	CASSVSGSSETQYF
TRBV5-1	TRBJ1-3	9	-	few	TGCGCCAGCGGAAACACCATATATTTT	CASGNTIYF
TRBV30	TRBJ2-7	15	-	-	TGTGCCTGGAGTGTAAAATTGGGCCAGGCCTACGAGCAGTACTTC	CAWSVKLGQAYEQYF
TRBV29-1	TRBJ2-7	13	-	many	TGCAGCGTTTGGGGAGACTTATCCTACGAGCAGTACTTC	CSVWGDLSYEQYF
TRBV4-2	TRBJ2-5	17	-	many	TGTGCCAGCAGCCAAGATCCGACCTATAGCCTTCCTATCGCCCAGTACTTC	CASSQDPTYSLPIAQYF
TRBV30	TRBJ2-7	11	-	few	TGTGCCTGGAGTGGGTTCTACGAGCAGTACTTC	CAWSGFYEQYF
TRBV18	TRBJ2-1	16	TRBD2	few	TGTGCCAGCTCACCACGAGAGCGGGGCTCCTACAATGAGCAGTTCTTC	CASSPRERGSYNEQFF
TRBV6-1	TRBJ2-7	20	-	-	TGTGCCAGCAGTGAAGTTCTGCCTCCCAGCCTCCAGCGGAGTGACTACGAGCAGTACTTC	CASSEVLPPSLQRSDYEQYF
TRBV7-2	TRBJ2-7	15	-	-	TGTGCCAGCAGGTTTCGGATGGGACCCTCCTACGAGCAGTACTTC	CASRFRMGPSYEQYF
TRBV20-1	TRBJ2-2	12	-	-	TGCAGTGCTACACAGAACACCGGGGAGCTGTTTTTT	CSATQNTGELFF
TRBV13	TRBJ2-7	16	TRBD2	few	TGTGCCAGCAGCTCGTCGTCGAGCGGGAGATTCTACGAGCAGTACTTC	CASSSSSSGRFYEQYF
TRBV7-2	TRBJ2-2	15	TRBD1	-	TGTGCCAGCAGCTGGGACAGGCAATCCACCGGGGAGCTGTTTTTT	CASSWDRQSTGELFF
TRBV5-4	TRBJ2-7	15	TRBD2	many	TGTGCCAGCAGCCTTCGGGGACTAGGGGACTACGAGCAGTACTTC	CASSLRGLGDYEQYF
TRBV28	TRBJ1-6	12	-	-	TGTGCCAGCAACCCGGACTATTCACCCCTCCACTTT	CASNPDYSPLHF
TRBV29-1	TRBJ2-1	14	-	few	TGCAGCGTTCGGGGCGGAGGGGAGAGCAATGAGCAGTTCTTC	CSVRGGGESNEQFF
TRBV6-1	TRBJ1-4	16	-	many	TGTGCCAGCAGTCTCCAGCCCGTTCTCGGAAATGAAAAACTGTTTTTT	CASSLQPVLGNEKLFF
TRBV12-3/TRBV12-4	TRBJ2-5	15	TRBD1	few	TGTGCCAGCAGTTTTCTGGGGACAGCCCAAGAGACCCAGTACTTC	CASSFLGTAQETQYF
TRBV7-9	TRBJ2-4	15	-	few	TGTGCCAGCAGCTTGTGGGACACCCACAAAAACATTCAGTACTTC	CASSLWDTHKNIQYF
TRBV20-1	TRBJ2-7	15	TRBD2	-	TGCAGTGGAAACTTGGGGACTAGCGGGTTCTACGAGCAGTACTTC	CSGNLGTSGFYEQYF
TRBV5-1	TRBJ2-4	16	-	few	TGCGCCAGCAGCTTGGTGGCACTCCCTGGGGTAAACATTCAGTACTTC	CASSLVALPGVNIQYF
TRBV6-1	TRBJ2-2	16	TRBD1	-	TGTGCCAGCAAGCTGACAGGGGCAACGAACACCGGGGAGCTGTTTTTT	CASKLTGATNTGELFF
TRBV20-1	TRBJ2-1	16	TRBD2	-	TGCTGTGCTGCGCGAGGATCGGGGAGGGCCGACAATGAGCAGTTCTTC	CCAARGSGRADNEQFF
TRBV20-1	TRBJ2-5	17	TRBD2	few	TGCAGTGCCCCACGGGCTAGCGGGAGAAGTAGCCAAGAGACCCAGTACTTC	CSAPRASGRSSQETQYF
TRBV20-1	TRBJ2-1	14	TRBD2	few	TGCACCGCTACGGGCGGGAGGGCGAACAATGAGCAGTTCTTC	CTATGGRANNEQFF
TRBV5-1	TRBJ2-1	12	-	few	TGCGCCAGCAGACTCACTGGCGGTGAGCAGTTCTTC	CASRLTGGEQFF
TRBV29-1	TRBJ2-2	11	-	many	TGCAGCGTTGAGTTGCCCGGGGAGCTGTTTTTT	CSVELPGELFF
TRBV11-2	TRBJ2-7	13	-	few	TGTGCCAGCAGGAAACTCGACCGGGCTGAGCAGTACTTC	CASRKLDRAEQYF
TRBV20-1	TRBJ2-2	17	TRBD2	few	TGCAGTGCTAGAGATGGGGGGCCAGCGGGAGGCACCGGGGAGCTGTTTTTT	CSARDGGPAGGTGELFF
TRBV4-3	TRBJ2-2	16	TRBD2	many	TGCGCCAGCAGCCAAGAGTTAGCGGGAGTCACCGGGGAGCTGTTTTTT	CASSQELAGVTGELFF
TRBV29-1	TRBJ2-5	13	TRBD1	many	TGCAGCACCAACCGGGACAGCCAAGAGACCCAGTACTTC	CSTNRDSQETQYF
TRBV28	TRBJ1-2	14	-	-	TGTGCCAGCAGCTCCCCCCGGACACGCTATGGCTACACCTTC	CASSSPRTRYGYTF
TRBV6-2/TRBV6-3	TRBJ2-7	15	-	-	TGTGCCAGCAAGCAGACCACCACTGTGTCGAGCGAGCAGTACTTC	CASKQTTTVSSEQYF
TRBV30	TRBJ1-5	21	TRBD1	few	TGTGCCTGGAGCAGGGTAACACCGGGACAGATCATGGGGGTTGGCAATCAGCCCCAGCATTTT	CAWSRVTPGQIMGVGNQPQHF
TRBV12-3/TRBV12-4	TRBJ2-1	16	TRBD2	-	TGTGCCAGCAGTTCCCGACTAGCGGGAGGACTCAATGAGCAGTTCTTC	CASSSRLAGGLNEQFF
TRBV29-1	TRBJ2-5	12	-	many	TGCAGCGCCACAGGCCTAGGGGAGACCCAGTACTTC	CSATGLGETQYF
TRBV9	TRBJ2-7	15	-	-	TGTGCCAGCAGCGTAGGTTCTTCTGGAGGGGACGAGCAGTACTTC	CASSVGSSGGDEQYF
TRBV29-1	TRBJ2-1	17	TRBD1	many	TGCAGCGTTGTAGGGACAGGGCGTATAACGTCCTACAATGAGCAGTTCTTC	CSVVGTGRITSYNEQFF
TRBV20-1	TRBJ2-3	16	TRBD2	-	TGCAGTGCCAATCTGGGACTAGCGGGGTATGGGGATACGCAGTATTTT	CSANLGLAGYGDTQYF
TRBV29-1	TRBJ1-2	12	-	-	TGCAGCGTTCTCGGCAGCGAGGGTGGCTACACCTTC	CSVLGSEGGYTF
TRBV10-3	TRBJ1-1	17	-	few	TGTGCCATCAGTGGCGGGGACGGCTCCCGAGGGAGCACTGAAGCTTTCTTT	CAISGGDGSRGSTEAFF
TRBV6-1	TRBJ2-3	14	TRBD2	few	TGTGCCAGCAGTAAGACTAGCGGGGCCTTTGGGCAGTATTTT	CASSKTSGAFGQYF
TRBV6-5	TRBJ1-5	12	-	few	TGTGCCAGCAGCCCGATGGGGGGTCACCAGCATTTT	CASSPMGGHQHF
TRBV6-1	TRBJ2-2	15	TRBD1	many	TGTGCCAGCCGATGGGACAGGAAAAACACCGGGGAGCTGTTTTTT	CASRWDRKNTGELFF
TRBV5-4	TRBJ2-1	12	-	few	TGTGCCAGCAGCGGCCCGGCGGAGGAGCAGTTCTTC	CASSGPAEEQFF
TRBV12-3/TRBV12-4	TRBJ2-1	15	TRBD1	many	TGTGCCAGCAGCTCGGACAGGGGGCGATACAATGAGCAGTTCTTC	CASSSDRGRYNEQFF
TRBV2	TRBJ2-3	13	-	many	TGTGCCAGCAGTGGGGGAAGGACAGATACGCAGTATTTT	CASSGGRTDTQYF
TRBV14	TRBJ2-1	18	-	-	TGTGCCAGCAGCCAAGATCAGTTGTCAGTCCGGTCCTACAATGAGCAGTTCTTC	CASSQDQLSVRSYNEQFF
TRBV28	TRBJ2-3	16	TRBD2	-	TGTGCCAGCAGCCGTTTTGCGGGAGTTGGCACAGATACGCGGTATTTT	CASSRFAGVGTDTRYF
TRBV20-1	TRBJ2-1	12	TRBD2	few	TGCAGCGGACTAGCGACGTACAATGAGCAGTTCTTC	CSGLATYNEQFF
TRBV4-3	TRBJ2-3	16	-	-	TGCGCCAGCAGCGAACTTCTCTTCGCGAGCACAGATACGCAGTATTTT	CASSELLFASTDTQYF
TRBV2	TRBJ2-1	12	-	-	TGTGCCAGCAGTGTATTATACAATGAGCAGTTCTTC	CASSVLYNEQFF
TRBV6-1	TRBJ2-6	17	-	few	TGTGCCAGCAGTCCTCGCATCGGGGTCTCTGGGGCCAACGTCCTGACTTTC	CASSPRIGVSGANVLTF
TRBV20-1	TRBJ2-2	14	TRBD2	-	TGCAGTGCCATAGCGGGAGTGAGCCCCGGGGAGCTGTTTTTT	CSAIAGVSPGELFF
TRBV6-1	TRBJ2-2	14	TRBD2	-	TGTGCCAGCAGCCCCACTAGCGGGAGGGGGGAGCTGTTTTTT	CASSPTSGRGELFF
TRBV19	TRBJ1-1	14	-	few	TGTGCCAGTAGTCGCGGCAGGTTAGGGACTGAAGCTTTCTTT	CASSRGRLGTEAFF